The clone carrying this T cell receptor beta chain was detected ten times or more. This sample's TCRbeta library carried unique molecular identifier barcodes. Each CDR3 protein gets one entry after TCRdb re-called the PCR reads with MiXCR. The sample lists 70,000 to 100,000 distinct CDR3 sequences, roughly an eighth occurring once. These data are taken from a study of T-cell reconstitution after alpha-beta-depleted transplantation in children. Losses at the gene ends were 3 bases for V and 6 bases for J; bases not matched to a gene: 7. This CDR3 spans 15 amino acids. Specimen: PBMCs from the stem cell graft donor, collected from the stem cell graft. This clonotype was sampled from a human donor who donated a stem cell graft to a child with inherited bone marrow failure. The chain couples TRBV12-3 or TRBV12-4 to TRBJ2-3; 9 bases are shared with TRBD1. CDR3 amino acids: CASSLGQGHMDTQYF. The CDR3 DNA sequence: TGTGCCAGCAGTTTGGGACAGGGCCATATGGATACGCAGTATTTT.